This TCR beta chain appears in the sequencing data of a study of beta chain features in type 1 diabetes (dated by TCRdb to 2017 to 2018). Some background on the complete study: Mean age, gender distribution, total cell number and subset yield did not differ between patients and healthy donors. In the study, TCRB repertoires of sorted circulating CD4+ T cell subsets from recently diagnosed type 1 diabetes patients were compared with those of matched healthy donors. Regulatory and stem cell-like memory subsets were isolated from only 8 patients and about 8 healthy donors, whereas naive and central memory subsets came from all 30 or so donors. Across all samples, approximately 98,000,000 sorted cells were examined, and cell number per subset correlated strongly with RNA yield. Overall study results and their limits: Naive, central memory and regulatory TCRB repertoires appeared to be more similar among patients than among healthy donors. A moderate but significant shortening of TCRB CDR3 length was observed in type 1 diabetes patients in all four CD4+ subsets. Shorter templates might be favored by PCR, yet because patient and control samples were amplified and corrected together, any such skew would affect both groups equally. Because cDNA was sequenced instead of genomic DNA, highly expressing activated cells could be over-represented, though the groups showed no difference in activation or CD3 levels. Only small numbers of individuals were included in the HLA sub-analyses, which left unresolved whether HLA type had any influence on TCRB rearrangement. At VDJ recombination sites, type 1 diabetes patients had fewer insertions and more deleted nucleotides, which implies abnormalities in thymic rearrangement.

The entire isolated RNA was reverse transcribed using the High Capacity cDNA Reverse Transcription Kit, and thus expressed TCRB transcripts were sequenced. Deep immunoSEQ sequencing was performed on naive, central memory and regulatory T cell samples, with an average of around 3.4 million total reads per sample. Sorted cells were lysed in RLT buffer and RNA was extracted with DNase-treated RNeasy Micro or Mini kits, depending on cell number. Each cell subset was processed separately to prevent cross-contamination, with patient and healthy donor samples processed together. The immunoSEQ multiplex PCR was used to amplify TCRB sequences from cDNA, generating 87-bp fragments that spanned the CDR3 region. Sequencing of the amplicons was done on the Illumina HiSeq platform. The study's processing was this. Synthetic template baselines were used to correct PCR bias computationally, reads within Hamming distance 2 were collapsed together, and singletons that could not be merged were discarded. By aligning reads against IMGT, V, D and J genes, CDR3 length, and insertions or deletions at six rearrangement sites were assigned. Within each subset, clonotype counts were normalized to sorted cell number, and only after that were true diversity and Gini coefficients computed with the tcR R package. Repertoire sharing was quantified using the overlap coefficient calculated on TCRB nucleotide sequences. Out-of-frame TCRB sequences from naive cells were analyzed as a proxy for the pre-selection repertoire. The source is immuneACCESS, and TCRdb retained only in-frame sequences with V and J called. Part of the clones is not carried over; for the studies checked, unresolved V genes explain less than half of this, and the remainder is unexplained. That table gives V, J and clone size, and the DNA gave D and trimming. The sample table shows around 310,000 clones, and approximately 10% are seen once. The ten biggest clones cover about 0.015% of the sample.

From each donor, a single peripheral blood sample of about 110 mL on average was drawn into heparinised tubes. Naive, central memory, regulatory and stem cell-like memory CD4+ T cells were sorted on a BD FACSAria II using a panel including CD45RO, CCR7, CD25, CD127, CD95 and CD27. A purity above 95% was achieved for all sorted populations. PBMCs were isolated immediately by Lymphoprep density gradient centrifugation and stained directly without culture. So that batch effects would be minimized, each experiment stained and sorted samples in pairs, pairing one healthy donor with one patient. About this clone: Its antigen specificity is not known. No base qualities exist here, and no much larger clone lies one base off it.

Including the terminal cysteine and phenylalanine, the CDR3 comprises 10 residues. The CDR3 DNA has 30 bases and is translated from base 1. Trimming takes 8 bases from V and 5 bases from J, and the germline ends sit 5 bases apart. Sequences MNHEY (CDR1) and SVGAGI (CDR2) are obtained from the germline V gene. The chain joins TRBV6-5 to TRBJ2-3; confidence is insufficient to name the D gene. This TCR derives from a woman between 25 and 40 years old in good health. Sequencing used naive CD4+ T cells from blood. In light of the paper, this sample's cell subset or site label describes: true naive CD4+ T cells. In nucleotides, the sequence is TGTGCCAGCGGCAGAGATACGCAGTATTTT. It is translated as CASGRDTQYF.